This T cell receptor beta chain was retrieved from a study of naive and memory T cell subsets. Overall study findings and caveats: Potentially, T cell activation and differentiation skew this RNA-based measurement.

A UMI-containing oligonucleotide was joined by 3' ligation to the TCR cDNA template. Cells were not sorted; total RNA input targeted roughly 1 to 1,100 ng. As regards this clonotype: Antigen unknown.

The CDR3 extends over 17 amino acids. V lost 5 bases and J lost 5; bases outside the gene matches: 16. The germline CDR1 and CDR2 sequences are MNHEY and SVGEGT. Ligated cDNA underwent four rounds of PCR with nested alpha and beta constant region primers and SP2. Blood and skin TCR RNA was reverse transcribed with alpha and beta constant primers. TCRdb re-analysed the 5' RACE reads in MiXCR, keeping a single row per CDR3 protein. The sample includes 50,000 to 65,000 distinct CDR3 sequences, around 7.3% of them seen just once. V and J are TRBV6-2 or TRBV6-3 and TRBJ1-2; 8 bases line up with TRBD1. The source of this sequence is a female donor in good health. CDR3 coding DNA: TGTGCCAGCAGTCTTCCAAAGGACAGGGAAGACTATTATGGCTACACCTTC. Translation: CASSLPKDREDYYGYTF.